This T cell receptor (beta chain) was captured in a study of T cells in Graves' hyperthyroidism and ophthalmopathy. Turning to this clonotype: A much more abundant neighbour one base away suggests this may be a read error.

RNA transcripts were the template for amplifying TCR beta CDR3 regions. An initial round of RT-PCR targeting the TCR CDR3 relied on the HTBI primer set. Each CDR3 protein gets one entry after TCRdb re-called the multiplex PCR reads with MiXCR. The repertoire holds around 690,000 distinct CDR3 sequences, with roughly 17% as singletons. The CDR3 sequence is 13 residues long. Germline assignment: CDR1 PRHDT and CDR2 FYEKMQ (reference sequence). For Graves' hyperthyroidism to be stable, ophthalmopathy could not progress within 18 months. The chain employs TRBV13 and TRBJ2-7; the match to TRBD2 covers 9 bases. Sequencing was done on a sample of blood. The sequence derives from a middle-aged man with Graves' hyperthyroidism. DNA for the CDR3: TGTGCCAGCAGTACGGGACTAGCAGGCGAGCCGTACTTC. Amino acids: CASSTGLAGEPYF.